This TCR beta chain appears in the sequencing data of a study of blood T cell repertoires in COVID-19. About the research overall: Samples of COVID-19 (acute and convalescent) were obtained from the United States, Italy and Spain. Sample material is recorded as cDNA or gDNA derived from T cells, B-cell-depleted T cells, or PBMCs.

Measured with immunoSEQ multiplex PCR; TCRdb has only the in-frame clones, and not every one. Of about 370,000 clones detected, about 89% appear once; the ten largest clones hold around 3%. A Seattle source enrolled patients during active infection and followed them longitudinally. CDR1 and CDR2 (germline): SGHTA, FQGNSA. CDR3 length: 14 amino acids. The V segment lost 5 bases and the J segment 2 bases; nucleotides outside the gene matches: 5. This chain uses TRBV7-2 with TRBJ2-7, with 8 bases identical to TRBD2. This receptor was obtained from a woman in her 30s with COVID-19, enrolled during active disease. The sequenced material came from peripheral blood. CDR3 loop: CASSPGLAAYEQYF. In nucleotides, the CDR3 is TGTGCCAGCAGCCCCGGACTAGCCGCCTACGAGCAGTACTTC.